These T cell receptor beta chains were read from a single sample in a study of CD8 T cells in Susac syndrome. TCRdb reprocessed the immunoSEQ multiplex PCR reads with MiXCR, giving one entry per CDR3 protein. Of 150,000 to 200,000 distinct CDR3 sequences listed, 95% are singletons. Sequencing was carried out using CD8+ T cells from PBMCs. The origin of the receptors is a human donor with Susac syndrome. The CDR3 runs from the conserved cysteine through the conserved F or W. A D gene is named only where the DNA matches it firmly. Clone size is shown for a subset of rows, as once, few, many or a class of expanded clone.

v_gene,abundance,j_gene,d_gene,CDR3nt,CDR3aa
TRBV3-1,-,TRBJ1-3,-,TGTGCCAGTTCTGGGGCGACAGGAGGAAACACCATATATTTT,CASSGATGGNTIYF
TRBV11-2,few,TRBJ1-1,TRBD1,TGTGCCAGCAGCGTAGGGACAGGGGTTGGCACTGAAGCTTTCTTT,CASSVGTGVGTEAFF
TRBV4-1,-,TRBJ2-7,-,TGCGCCAGCAGCCAAGAGGGGGGCTATGGGGCTTACGAGCAGTACTTC,CASSQEGGYGAYEQYF
TRBV7-3,-,TRBJ2-2,TRBD1,TGTGCCAGCAGCTTAGAGGGACAGACGAACACCGGGGAGCTGTTTTTT,CASSLEGQTNTGELFF
TRBV5-1,once,TRBJ2-1,TRBD2,TGCGCCAGCAGCTTCTCGTCCGTACTAGCGGGTTCCCGCTCCTACAATGAGCAGTTCTTC,CASSFSSVLAGSRSYNEQFF
TRBV28,-,TRBJ1-2,TRBD1,TGTGCCAGCAGTTCCTCAGACAGGGGGTATAACTATGGCTACACCTTC,CASSSSDRGYNYGYTF
TRBV20-1,-,TRBJ2-7,TRBD2,TGCAGTGCTCTTACTTCGACTAGCGGGGGGGCCGGGCGGTACTTC,CSALTSTSGGAGRYF
TRBV28,-,TRBJ2-1,TRBD2,TGTGCCAGCCTTCTAGCGGGAGGGAGGGCCTACAATGAGCAGTTCTTC,CASLLAGGRAYNEQFF
TRBV27,-,TRBJ2-1,-,TGTGCCAGCAGTTCGCGGACTTCTTACAATGAGCAGTTCTTC,CASSSRTSYNEQFF
TRBV2,-,TRBJ2-4,-,TGTGCCAGCAGGTGGGCCGAAAACATTCAGTACTTC,CASRWAENIQYF
TRBV3-1,-,TRBJ2-5,TRBD1,TGTGCCAGCAGACCGACAGGGATGGTGGTAGAGACCCAGTACTTC,CASRPTGMVVETQYF
TRBV7-9,-,TRBJ2-2,-,TGTGCCAGCAGCCAGGGCTTCACCGGGGAGCTGTTTTTT,CASSQGFTGELFF
TRBV20-1,-,TRBJ1-4,-,TGCAGTGCTAGCTTGAACAGGGAAGGAGGAGAAAAACTGTTTTTT,CSASLNREGGEKLFF
TRBV20-1,-,TRBJ2-5,-,TGCAGTGCTCTCAGACCAGAGACCCAGTACTTC,CSALRPETQYF
TRBV6-5,-,TRBJ1-3,TRBD1,TGTGCCAGCAGTCGACAGGGAGTTGCAAACACCATATATTTT,CASSRQGVANTIYF
TRBV27,-,TRBJ1-2,TRBD1,TGTGCCAGCAGCCTACGCTCGGGACAGGGTAACTATGGCTACACCTTC,CASSLRSGQGNYGYTF
TRBV9,-,TRBJ1-6,-,TGTGCCAGCAGCGTAGAGAAGGGAGGATCACCCCTCCACTTT,CASSVEKGGSPLHF
TRBV2,-,TRBJ2-2,-,TGTGCCAGCAGTGAATTAGGTGGAATCGTCCTAACCGGGGAGCTGTTTTTT,CASSELGGIVLTGELFF
TRBV11-2,-,TRBJ2-1,TRBD2,TGTGCCAGCAGCCAAGCCGGGCGGGAGACATATCGGCAGTTCTTC,CASSQAGRETYRQFF
TRBV9,-,TRBJ2-7,TRBD1,TGTGCCAGCAGTACAGGGGGCGAAACCCTACCCCAGTACTTC,CASSTGGETLPQYF
TRBV7-2,-,TRBJ1-5,-,TGTGCCAGCAGCTTAGCGCAGGGTGGCAATCAGCCCCAGCATTTT,CASSLAQGGNQPQHF
TRBV29-1,-,TRBJ1-1,-,TGCAGCGTTGCGGCGGACCGAATTGAAGCTTTCTTT,CSVAADRIEAFF
TRBV11-2,-,TRBJ1-1,-,TGTGCCAGCAGCTTAGCGGCAGACCTGAACACTGAAGCTTTCTTT,CASSLAADLNTEAFF
TRBV10-3,-,TRBJ1-3,TRBD1,TGTGCCATCAGTGAGGGGACAGGGACTGGAAACACCATATATTTT,CAISEGTGTGNTIYF
TRBV10-3,-,TRBJ2-7,TRBD2,TGTGCCAGTTTAGCGGGGACTGCTTGGGAGCAGTACTTC,CASLAGTAWEQYF
TRBV4-2,-,TRBJ2-3,TRBD2,TGTGCCAGCAGCCAAGAAAGGGGAGCGGGGGGACCAGATACGCAGTATTTT,CASSQERGAGGPDTQYF
TRBV5-1,-,TRBJ2-3,TRBD2,TGCGCCAGCAGCGCACCGACTAGCGGGGGGATCACAGATACGCAGTATTTT,CASSAPTSGGITDTQYF
TRBV4-2,once,TRBJ2-3,TRBD2,TGTGCCAGCAGCCAAGATGTAGCGGGACCCCGGAGGTATTTT,CASSQDVAGPRRYF
TRBV11-2,-,TRBJ2-7,-,TGTGCCAGCAGCCCGGGCACCTGGGACGAGCAGTACTTC,CASSPGTWDEQYF
TRBV4-1,-,TRBJ1-5,-,TGCGCCAGCAGCCCGGGGACATTGCCAAATCAGCCCCAGCATTTT,CASSPGTLPNQPQHF
TRBV19,-,TRBJ2-2,-,TGTGCCAGTATCCCGGGTGGGGTCAGGGCAGTATCCGGGGAGCTGTTTTTT,CASIPGGVRAVSGELFF
TRBV11-2,-,TRBJ2-2,-,TGTGCCAGCAGCTTAGATTCGGGGGCGAACACCGGGGAGCTGTTTTTT,CASSLDSGANTGELFF
TRBV27,few,TRBJ2-7,TRBD2,TGTGCCAGCAGCTTCGGGACTAGCTACGAGCAGTACTTC,CASSFGTSYEQYF
TRBV20-1,-,TRBJ2-4,TRBD2,TGCAGTGCTAGAGACCTAGCGGGAGTGGTAAACATTCAGTACTTC,CSARDLAGVVNIQYF
TRBV7-9,-,TRBJ2-2,-,TGTGCCAGCAGCTCAATGAACGACAGAGCCGGGGAGCTGTTTTTT,CASSSMNDRAGELFF
TRBV6-1,-,TRBJ2-3,TRBD1,TGTGCCAGCAGTCTTCGACAGGGTAAAGGAACAGATACGCAGTATTTT,CASSLRQGKGTDTQYF
TRBV9,-,TRBJ1-5,-,TGTGCCAGCAGCACAGACGGGGGTTTAGGACAGCCCCAGCATTTT,CASSTDGGLGQPQHF
TRBV30,-,TRBJ2-1,TRBD2,TGTGCCTGGAGCAACGGGGGGGGGCCCTACAATGAGCAGTTCTTC,CAWSNGGGPYNEQFF
TRBV28,-,TRBJ2-7,-,TGTGCCAGCAGTTTACGGCGCGGGGTGAGCGAGCAGTACTTC,CASSLRRGVSEQYF
TRBV7-3,-,TRBJ2-1,TRBD2,TGTGCCAGCAGCTCGGGACTAGCGTTTGAGCAGTTCTTC,CASSSGLAFEQFF
TRBV7-8,-,TRBJ2-5,-,TGTGCCAGCAGCTTAGCGCCCCCATGGGAGACCCAGTACTTC,CASSLAPPWETQYF
TRBV4-1,-,TRBJ1-5,-,TGCGCCAGCAGCCAAGAGGGGGACTTACGGGGAAATCAGCCCCAGCATTTT,CASSQEGDLRGNQPQHF
TRBV30,-,TRBJ1-6,TRBD1,TGTGCCTGGAGCGGACAGGGGGATTCACCCCTCCACTTT,CAWSGQGDSPLHF
TRBV5-1,-,TRBJ1-4,-,TGCGCCAGCAGCCCCGGTTTAGCTTCTGAAAAACTGTTTTTT,CASSPGLASEKLFF
TRBV29-1,once,TRBJ2-7,TRBD1,TGCAGCGTTGCGGGACAGGGCACCTACGAGCAGTACTTC,CSVAGQGTYEQYF
TRBV15,-,TRBJ2-1,TRBD2,TGTGCCACCAGCAGAGTCCTAGCGGGGGGGGACGATGAGCAGTTCTTC,CATSRVLAGGDDEQFF
TRBV7-3,-,TRBJ2-3,-,TGTGCCAGCAGCCCTTCGATAGCGGACACAGATACGCAGTATTTT,CASSPSIADTDTQYF
TRBV9,once,TRBJ2-3,-,TGTGCCAGCAGCGTAGCCCCCGGCCACCCTCCAGATACGCAGTATTTT,CASSVAPGHPPDTQYF
TRBV5-1,-,TRBJ2-3,-,TGCGCCAGCACCCAGGAGTCGAGCACAGATACGCAGTATTTT,CASTQESSTDTQYF
TRBV5-6,-,TRBJ2-3,-,TGTGCCAGCAGCTTCCAGCGCACAGATACGCAGTATTTT,CASSFQRTDTQYF
TRBV20-1,-,TRBJ2-5,TRBD2,TGCAGTGCTAGCGTGACTAGCGGAAAAGAGACCCAGTACTTC,CSASVTSGKETQYF
TRBV5-1,-,TRBJ2-2,-,TGCGCCAGCATCTTTGGCGGGGAGCTGTTTTTT,CASIFGGELFF
TRBV6-2/TRBV6-3,-,TRBJ1-2,-,-,CASSYPPYQETLTYGYTFDHGYTF
TRBV27,-,TRBJ2-7,TRBD1,TGTGCCAGCAGTTTCTCCATGGGGGACAGGGCCGACGAGCAGTACTTC,CASSFSMGDRADEQYF